This note documents a single T cell receptor (beta chain) sequence. The record originates from a study of OX40 agonist ivuxolimab in advanced cancers. Repertoires were generated with immunoSEQ multiplex PCR, while TCRdb's copy carries only in-frame clones and drops some. Of almost 70,000 clones detected, approximately 93% appear once; the ten largest clones hold around 0.3%. The starting material was CD4+ or CD8+ T cells sorted from blood, obtained in a trial of the OX40 agonist ivuxolimab. The source is an adult with an advanced solid tumor such as melanoma, head and neck, liver or kidney cancer.

CDR3 nucleotides: TGTGCCAGCAGCCCGCCGGGGTCCTACGAGCAGTACTTC. Residues: CASSPPGSYEQYF. The chain couples TRBV7-3 to TRBJ2-7; D is possibly TRBD2 (5 bases). Germline assignment: CDR1 SGHTA and CDR2 FQGTGA. The CDR3 has 13 amino acids. V was shortened by 5 bases and J by 1 base, with 9 bases between the two germline ends.